This TCR beta chain originates from a study of blood T cell repertoires in COVID-19. Study-level background: Sites across the United States, Italy and Spain contributed samples from acute and convalescent COVID-19. In each case, the material was cDNA or gDNA derived from T cells, B-cell-depleted T cells, or PBMCs.

The CDR3 length is 13 residues. V shed 5 bases and J shed 5 bases, with 10 bases lying between them. Germline values: CDR1 MNHEY, CDR2 SMNVEV (reference sequence). Study processing details: Using reference gene primer amplification, nucleated cell counts were estimated. The table came from immunoSEQ multiplex PCR; TCRdb's copy has only in-frame clones and leaves some out. V and J calls and clone size follow that table, whereas D and trimming were derived from the DNA. This sample yields roughly 250,000 clones, of which approximately 91% are seen a single time; 2.3% belongs to the top ten. The receptor was isolated from a woman in her forties with acute COVID-19. Specimen: PBMCs or T cells enriched from blood (not recorded which). The chain carries TRBV27 and TRBJ1-5; D possibly corresponds to TRBD1 (6 bases). CDR3 DNA sequence: TGTGCCAGCAGTCCAGGGGTATATCAGCCCCAGCATTTT. It is translated as CASSPGVYQPQHF.